This T cell receptor beta chain was observed in a study of CD8 T cells in ankylosing spondylitis. Whole-study results and caveats: Previous work reported some of these motif variants in the synovial fluid and blood of reactive arthritis. Researchers reportedly found disease-linked clones significantly enriched in matched ankylosing spondylitis synovial fluid. Disease-linked clones were found to be CD8+ and relatively rare in peripheral blood. Typical of ankylosing spondylitis blood, it appeared, was a TCR beta motif of under 10 highly homologous variants.

With molecular barcodes, quantitative 5'-RACE was used to make the TCR beta libraries. Each CDR3 protein is one row after TCRdb ran MiXCR on the 5' RACE reads. The table has around 770,000 distinct CDR3 sequences, approximately 12% seen once. This clonotype was observed a handful of times. Its antigen is currently unknown. The sequenced sample was blood, either unsorted or a sorted T cell fraction (not recorded which). The receptor's source is a male donor with ankylosing spondylitis.

CDR3 region: CSARETSRTTVNEQYF. The CDR3 DNA reads TGCAGTGCTAGAGAGACTTCAAGGACTACCGTTAACGAGCAGTACTTC. This sequence joins TRBV20-1 and TRBJ2-7; maybe TRBD2 (6 bases). The V gene lost 0 bases and the J gene lost 5 bases, with 20 bases spanning the gap. Germline V gene lookup returns CDR1 DFQATT and CDR2 SNEGSKA (reference sequence). This CDR3 is 16 amino acids long.